This TCR beta chain was recorded in a study of T cells in Graves' hyperthyroidism and ophthalmopathy (dated by TCRdb to the late 2010s). Regarding the research as a whole: Peripheral blood samples were taken at the time of initial diagnosis, prior to any treatment. To identify distinguishing TCR V-J signatures, a discovery cohort of around 100 patients was used, comprising some 43 with Graves' ophthalmopathy and some 57 with stable Graves' hyperthyroidism. The paper reports TCR Vbeta CDR3 sequencing of some 140 peripheral blood samples: around 41 ophthalmopathy, under 85 hyperthyroidism and around 17 progressor patients. Whether ophthalmopathy could be predicted prospectively was tested in an independent validation cohort made up of some 20 hyperthyroidism patients plus 17 patients who later progressed to ophthalmopathy. The 100 discovery patients were divided at random into training and test sets in a 7:3 ratio. Thyroid tissue and blood T-cell repertoires from over 5 Graves' hyperthyroidism patients were also compared in the study. Following sampling, methimazole starting at 30 mg daily was given to hyperthyroidism patients, and high-dose intravenous methylprednisolone was given to ophthalmopathy patients. Here is what the overall study found, with its caveats: Ophthalmopathy was separated from stable hyperthyroidism by a 13 V-J signature model, with over 85% sensitivity and 81% to 82% specificity obtained in cross-validation and 80%/75% obtained in testing. Most expanded thyroid clonotypes (frequency above 0.001) were also found in blood, which suggests that blood repertoires may mirror thyroid immune responses. Sample size was not statistically predetermined, and investigators were not blinded to group allocation. In validation, progression to ophthalmopathy was predicted by the model with 70% to 71% sensitivity and 72.22% specificity, a median of 6.5 months before onset.

A patient counted as having stable Graves' hyperthyroidism if no progression to ophthalmopathy occurred over 18 months of follow-up. Hyperthyroidism patients were newly diagnosed, had a disease duration of under 2 months, and were aged 18 to 65 years. Any patient with an uncontrolled infection, another autoimmune disease, pregnancy or lactation was excluded. Clinical symptoms, serum thyroxine and TRAb, thyroid ultrasound, and orbital computed tomography formed the basis for the diagnoses. PBMCs were isolated from more than 9 ml of fresh peripheral blood by Ficoll-Paque density gradient centrifugation. Trizol reagent was used to extract total RNA, and RNA quality was then checked on an Agilent 2100 Bioanalyzer. TCR beta CDR3 regions were amplified from RNA transcripts. For the first round of RT-PCR on the TCR CDR3, the HTBI primer set was used together with the Qiagen OneStep RT-PCR kit. A second multiplex PCR round built the libraries, followed by size selection and purification. Sequencing of the libraries was done on an Illumina HiSeq2000 using paired-end 100 bp reads. From the authors' description of their analysis: SOAPnuke was used to process the raw data, throwing out any read that contained adapters or uncalled bases, had a mean Phred below 15, or lacked an exact constant-primer or identifier match. COPE v1.2.5 was used to merge high-quality paired reads, and clonotypes were defined as unique nucleotide sequences. MiTCR v1.1 was used to align the clonotypes against IMGT TRBV, TRBD and TRBJ reference segments. The analysis was restricted to V-J combinations with a frequency above 0.0001, which together covered approximately 99% of the repertoires. A TCS score was defined as the ratio of F50 (clonal expansion) to E x V (chaos), with BLOSUM62-based TCRdist applied between CDR3 peptides within each V-J. Welch's t-statistics and random forest reduced 514 V-J features to 10 to 15, which were used in a naive Bayes classifier (R e1071). TCRdb reprocessing: public reads trimmed at Q25 with fastp, clones called with MiXCR, in-frame beta chains kept. Records with the same CDR3 protein are collapsed into one entry carrying the most frequent genes and DNA. These V and J calls originate from TCRdb's pipeline instead of the authors' own analysis. This sample gives some 690,000 distinct CDR3 sequences in total; roughly 17% of them show up just once. The biggest ten clones account for 15% to 18% of the sample.

Ten or more counts support this clonotype. Its antigen has not been determined. Per-base qualities were not stored, and no clone one base away is much larger. V and J lose 3 bases and 7 bases, and a span of 18 bases separates them. From the germline V gene, CDR1 is SGHTA and CDR2 is FQGNSA. From cysteine to phenylalanine, the CDR3 is 15 amino acids long. Here the CDR3 DNA is all that survives: 45 bases in frame from base 1. This TCR was recovered from a man aged 45-65 years with Graves' hyperthyroidism. Sequenced input: blood. The chain was built from TRBV7-2 and TRBJ1-2, with the D gene not clear enough to name. This receptor has the CDR3 CASSFFQPGKAGYTF. In nucleotide form, the sequence is TGTGCCAGCAGCTTTTTTCAGCCCGGGAAAGCTGGCTACACCTTC. The CDR3 plus the reference TRBV7-2 and TRBJ1-2 genes for the other parts give the full variable domain: GAGVSQSPSNKVTEKGKDVELRCDPISGHTALYWYRQSLGQGLEFLIYFQGNSAPDKSGLPSDRFSAERTGGSVSTLTIQRTQQEDSAVYLCASSFFQPGKAGYTFGSGTRLTVV.